The 19 T cell receptor beta chains below were found in one sample sequenced in a study of shared clonotypes between healthy human individuals. TCRdb keeps only in-frame clones here, not all; method: immunoSEQ multiplex PCR. The table lists under 2.5 million clones, 85% to 95% of them singletons. The sequenced sample consisted of naive CD4+ T cells from PBMCs. Subset specified: CD45RA+ positively selected. The receptors here all came from a man younger than 35 in good health. Some clones in this sample may be carry-over from other donors' samples.

V usage is TRBV5-1 and J usage is TRBJ2-5; TRBD2 matches at 8 bases. Germline assignment: CDR1 SGHRS and CDR2 YFSETQ. The CDR3 loop spans 14 amino acids. Unmatched junction bases numbered 7, after V lost 4 bases and J lost 5 bases. CDR3 nucleotide sequence: TGCGCCAGCAGCCCGGGACTAGGAGGGGAGACCCAGTACTTC. As protein: CASSPGLGGETQYF.

The chain uses TRBV5-1 and TRBJ2-1, with TRBD2 matching over 9 bases. J gave up 3 bases and V 0 bases, and 4 bases lay outside the gene matches. Germline CDR1 is SGHRS and CDR2 is YFSETQ. The CDR3 is made up of 16 amino acids. The CDR3 loop is CASSLGGRAFYNEQFF. The DNA of the CDR3 is TGCGCCAGCAGCTTGGGCGGGAGGGCCTTCTACAATGAGCAGTTCTTC.

The chain has TRBV11-2 and TRBJ2-7, with a possible D match to TRBD2 (6 bases). There are 16 residues in the CDR3. V gave up 7 bases and J gave up 6 bases, with 25 bases separating them. The V gene's germline CDR1 is SGHAT and CDR2 FQNNGV. The CDR3 DNA follows: TGTGCCAGCACCCAAAGCGCTCGGGGAGGACTACGCGAGCAGTACTTC. Translated, it gives CASTQSARGGLREQYF.

The gene calls are TRBV7-2 and TRBJ2-3, with 9 positions matching TRBD2. Germline CDR1 SGHTA, CDR2 FQGNSA. CDR3 length equals 15 residues. After removal of 8 bases from V and 5 bases from J, the junction contained 11 bases not matched to a gene. In DNA form, the CDR3 reads TGTGCCAGCCGTGTAGCGGGAGTCATGGGAGATACGCAGTATTTT. This codes for CASRVAGVMGDTQYF. Supplemented by reference TRBV7-2 and TRBJ2-3, the full variable domain reads GAGVSQSPSNKVTEKGKDVELRCDPISGHTALYWYRQSLGQGLEFLIYFQGNSAPDKSGLPSDRFSAERTGGSVSTLTIQRTQQEDSAVYLCASRVAGVMGDTQYFGPGTRLTVL.

The chain carries TRBV18 and TRBJ2-1; 7 nucleotides agree with TRBD1. There are 15 residues in the CDR3. The V segment lost 2 bases and the J segment 9 bases; nucleotides outside the gene matches: 10. CDR1 and CDR2 from the germline V gene are KGHSH and LQKENI. In DNA, the CDR3 is TGTGCCAGCTCACCAAAAAGGGACCAGGGGGTTGAGCAGTTCTTC. Translated: CASSPKRDQGVEQFF.

V and J are TRBV6-1 and TRBJ1-2, with D possibly being TRBD1 (5 bases). Trimming shortened V by 0 bases and J by 6 bases, and 11 bases separated the two germline ends. The V gene's germline CDR1 is MNHNS and CDR2 SASEGT. The CDR3 consists of 14 residues. The CDR3 DNA sequence: TGTGCCAGCAGTGAAGCGACAGCCACCCATGGCTACACCTTC. It specifies CASSEATATHGYTF.

The gene calls are TRBV6-5 and TRBJ1-1; TRBD1 matches 8 bases. Germline CDR1 MNHEY, CDR2 SVGAGI. CDR3 length: 13 residues. J was trimmed by 8 bases and V by 6 bases; bases with no gene match: 8. The CDR3 DNA sequence: TGTGCCAGCAGCCCAACCGGGACAGGAGAAGCTTTCTTT. Translating it yields CASSPTGTGEAFF.

V and J are TRBV25-1 and TRBJ1-2; D uncertain. Germline CDR1 MGHDK, CDR2 SYGVNS. This CDR3 spans 15 amino acids. Trimming removed 8 bases from V and 3 bases from J, with 19 bases in between. The CDR3 nucleotides are TGTGCCAGCCGACGCAATGAATTCCCGGACTATGGCTACACCTTC. It specifies CASRRNEFPDYGYTF.

This sequence joins TRBV5-4 and TRBJ2-1, with 9 bases matching TRBD2. Germline V gene sequence: CDR1 SGHNT, CDR2 YYREEE (reference sequence). Germline trimming cut 6 bases from V and 2 bases from J; bases unmatched to any gene: 12. The CDR3 spans 17 residues. This CDR3 reads CASTLAASGDTYNEQFF. The CDR3 region has the DNA TGTGCCAGCACCCTGGCGGCTAGCGGGGATACCTACAATGAGCAGTTCTTC.

The rearrangement links TRBV2 to TRBJ1-5; D gene uncertain. Looked up from germline, CDR1 is SNHLY and CDR2 is FYNNEI. V lost 8 bases, J lost 6 bases, and 14 bases lay in between. The CDR3 sequence is 13 residues long. The CDR3 DNA is TGTGCCAGCCTGAGGGAGGATGCTCAGCCCCAGCATTTT. Protein sequence: CASLREDAQPQHF.

Details on this clone: The sample contains more than one DNA sequence encoding this CDR3. This CDR3 reads CASSSDTGELFF. CDR3 bases: TGTGCCAGCAGCTCCGATACCGGGGAGCTGTTTTTT. The chain has TRBV7-3 and TRBJ2-2; D ambiguous. V was shortened by 4 bases and J by 5 bases, with 5 bases between the two germline ends. CDR3 length: 12 amino acids. The germline gives CDR1 SGHTA, CDR2 FQGTGA.

The sample holds one count of this clone. The rearrangement uses TRBV27 and TRBJ2-7; D might be TRBD1 (5 bases). The CDR3 is 12 amino acids. Between the trimmed V and J ends, which lost 11 bases and 2 bases, there was a span of 13 bases. Germline V gives CDR1 MNHEY, CDR2 SMNVEV (reference sequence). DNA of the CDR3: TGTGCCCAAGGAGACAGCCCCTACGAGCAGTACTTC. Translating gives CAQGDSPYEQYF.

The genes are TRBV28 and TRBJ2-7; a possible D gene is TRBD1 (5 bases). V dropped 1 base and J dropped 0 bases, with 19 bases sitting between them. The CDR3 sequence is 18 residues long. Germline V gene data show CDR1 as MDHEN and CDR2 as SYDVKM. CDR3 protein: CASSLYRRRSPSSYEQYF. The CDR3 nucleotides read TGTGCCAGCAGTTTATACAGGAGACGTTCCCCAAGCTCCTACGAGCAGTACTTC. The complete variable domain, with remaining parts taken from reference TRBV28 and TRBJ2-7, reads DVKVTQSSRYLVKRTGEKVFLECVQDMDHENMFWYRQDPGLGLRLIYFSYDVKMKEKGDIPEGYSVSREKKERFSLILESASTNQTSMYLCASSLYRRRSPSSYEQYFGPGTRLTVT.

The rearrangement joins TRBV6-6 to TRBJ1-5, with D possibly being TRBD1 (6 bases). Germline-derived CDR1 and CDR2 are MNHNY and SVGAGI (reference sequence). CDR3 length: 13 amino acids. V was cut by 8 bases and J by 1 base, with 9 bases left in between. DNA for the CDR3: TGTGCCAGCGAGGACAGCAGCAATCAGCCCCAGCATTTT. As protein: CASEDSSNQPQHF.

To note about this clone: The junction shows a germline mismatch at one end, possibly a read error. The chain is built from TRBV29-1 and TRBJ2-5, with D hard to call. The CDR3 has 9 amino acids. The germline V gene encodes CDR1 SQVTM and CDR2 ANQGSEA. The CDR3 DNA reads as TGCAGCGTTGACCCGTCGAAGCACTTC. Translated: CSVDPSKHF.

V is TRBV5-1 and J is TRBJ2-1; 7 bases are a match to TRBD2. Germline assignment: CDR1 SGHRS and CDR2 YFSETQ. The CDR3 spans 18 residues. The ends lost 3 bases at V and 8 bases at J; junction bases unmatched: 20. Here the CDR3 reads CASSSTLTSDPGGDEQFF. In DNA, the CDR3 is TGCGCCAGCAGCTCTACACTCACTAGCGACCCCGGAGGGGATGAGCAGTTCTTC.

The gene calls are TRBV15 and TRBJ1-2; no definite D call. The CDR3 extends over 11 amino acids. CDR1 is LNHNV and CDR2 is YYDKDF in the germline V gene (reference sequence). Trimming shortened V by 3 bases and J by 4 bases, and 3 bases separated the two germline ends. This CDR3 reads CATSSSYGYTF. Written as DNA, the CDR3 is TGTGCCACCAGCAGTAGCTATGGCTACACCTTC. Full variable domain (remainder filled in from reference TRBV15 and TRBJ1-2): DAMVIQNPRYQVTQFGKPVTLSCSQTLNHNVMYWYQQKSSQAPKLLFHYYDKDFNNEADTPDNFQSRRPNTSFCFLDIRSPGLGDTAMYLCATSSSYGYTFGSGTRLTVV.

A note on this clone: The junction does not match germline at one end; this may be a read error. J is TRBJ2-7 and V is TRBV7-2; D unresolved. This CDR3 is 17 amino acids long. Germline V CDR1 and CDR2: SGHTA, FQGNSA. The CDR3, as DNA: TGTGCCAGCAGCATAGCCTTCACTGGACGGTCCTCCTACGAGCAGTACTTC. It specifies CASSIAFTGRSSYEQYF.

Here the CDR3 reads CASSLDKTGTATGELFF. In nucleotides, the CDR3 is TGTGCCAGCAGCTTAGATAAGACAGGGACTGCCACCGGGGAGCTGTTTTTT. The rearrangement links TRBV7-9 to TRBJ2-2, with D possibly TRBD1 on 7 matching bases. There are 17 residues in the CDR3. The germline V gene encodes CDR1 SEHNR and CDR2 FQNEAQ (reference sequence). Trimming took off 1 base at V and 4 bases at J, with 16 bases between the two ends.